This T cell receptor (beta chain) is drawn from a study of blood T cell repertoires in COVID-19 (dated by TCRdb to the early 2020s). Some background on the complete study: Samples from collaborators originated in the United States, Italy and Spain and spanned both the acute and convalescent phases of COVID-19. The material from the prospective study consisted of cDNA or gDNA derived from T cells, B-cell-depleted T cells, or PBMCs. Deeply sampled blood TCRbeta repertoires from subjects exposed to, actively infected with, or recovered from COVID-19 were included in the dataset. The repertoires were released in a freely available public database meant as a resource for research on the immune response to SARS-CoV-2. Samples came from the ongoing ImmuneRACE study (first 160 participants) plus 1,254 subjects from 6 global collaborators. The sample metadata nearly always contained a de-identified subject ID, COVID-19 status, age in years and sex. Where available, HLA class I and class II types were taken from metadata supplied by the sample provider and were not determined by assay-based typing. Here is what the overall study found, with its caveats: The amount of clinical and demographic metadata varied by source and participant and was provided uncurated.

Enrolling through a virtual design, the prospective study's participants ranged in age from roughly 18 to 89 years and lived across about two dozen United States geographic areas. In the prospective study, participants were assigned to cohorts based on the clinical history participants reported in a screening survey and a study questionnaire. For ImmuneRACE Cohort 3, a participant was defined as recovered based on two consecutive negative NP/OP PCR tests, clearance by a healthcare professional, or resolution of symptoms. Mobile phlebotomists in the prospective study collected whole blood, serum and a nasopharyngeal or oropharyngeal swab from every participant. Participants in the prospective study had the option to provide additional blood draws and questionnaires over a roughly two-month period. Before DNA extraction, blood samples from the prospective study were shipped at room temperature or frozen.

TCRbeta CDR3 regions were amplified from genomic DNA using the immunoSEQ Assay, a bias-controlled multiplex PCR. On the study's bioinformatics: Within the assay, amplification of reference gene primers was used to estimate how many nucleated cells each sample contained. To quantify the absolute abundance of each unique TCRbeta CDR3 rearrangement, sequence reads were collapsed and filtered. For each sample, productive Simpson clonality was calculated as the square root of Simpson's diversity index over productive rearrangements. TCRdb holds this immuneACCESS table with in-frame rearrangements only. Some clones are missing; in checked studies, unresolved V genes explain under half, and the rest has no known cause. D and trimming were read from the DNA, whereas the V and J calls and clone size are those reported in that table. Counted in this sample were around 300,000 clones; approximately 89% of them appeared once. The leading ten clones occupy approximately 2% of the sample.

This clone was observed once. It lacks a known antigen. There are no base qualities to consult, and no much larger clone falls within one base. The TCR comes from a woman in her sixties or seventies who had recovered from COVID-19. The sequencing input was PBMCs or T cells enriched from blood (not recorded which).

The CDR3 region: CASSARSQPQHF. The DNA is TGTGCCAGCAGTGCGAGAAGTCAGCCCCAGCATTTT. The sequence is built from TRBV12-3 or TRBV12-4 and TRBJ1-5; the D gene lacks a confident call. V lost 5 bases and J lost 6 bases; the stretch between them is 8 bases long. Counted from cysteine to phenylalanine, this CDR3 has 12 amino acids. Here the CDR3 DNA is all that survives: 36 bases in frame from base 1.